This T cell receptor beta chain was identified in a study of CD8+CD57+ T cells in acquired aplastic anemia (dated by TCRdb to 2017 to 2018). About the investigation overall: DNA extracted from sorted CD4+ and CD8+ cells had a mean of about 3.2 ug, with a range of 0.2 to 27.4 ug. For healthy donor samples, the average read count was about 10.8 million for CD4+ cells and fewer than 14 million for CD8+ cells. The investigation overall reported the following: Patients and healthy controls showed no significant difference in CD8+ Simpson's diversity (P=0.060). Although twenty-nine CD8+ CDR3 sequences were shared by patients and controls, these sequences appeared highly expressed in patients and within the immunodominant clones of patients.

In the study, sorted CD4+ and CD8+ blood T cells from patients with severe aplastic anemia and from healthy subjects underwent deep sequencing of TCR repertoires. Ficoll-Paque density gradient centrifugation was used to isolate peripheral blood mononuclear cells. CD4+ and CD8+ T cells were sorted by FACS or magnetic beads before DNA extraction. Genomic DNA served as template for TCR beta VDJ combination and CDR3 sequence profiling. TCR repertoire sequencing was run on an Illumina HiSeq 2000. As for the authors' bioinformatics: Repertoires were assessed using TRBV/TRBJ rearrangement plots, CDR3 size and DJ length profiles, and Simpson's diversity index. The most abundant DNA sequence in the deep sequencing data was taken as the immunodominant clone. CDR3 amino acid sequences were screened for sharing across subjects and compared with published repertoires and the VDJdb database. Through fastp at Q25 and MiXCR, TCRdb rebuilt clones from the public reads, retaining in-frame beta chains. Merged by CDR3 protein, the rows form single entries marked with the most common genes and DNA. TCRdb, rather than the study authors, made the V and J calls. Present in this sample are about 180,000 distinct CDR3 sequences, 40% to 50% of which were seen just once. The ten biggest clones cover around 3% of the sample.

This clonotype was seen repeatedly, ten times or more. It lacks a known antigen. No base quality values were provided; no much bigger clone lies one nucleotide off. The germline V and J ends show losses of 0 bases and 4 bases respectively, and no gene match explains 7 bases of the junction. The germline V gene (reference sequence) sets CDR1 to DFQATT and CDR2 to SNEGSKA. The CDR3 goes from the cysteine to the phenylalanine over 16 residues. The read is trimmed to its CDR3 DNA, 48 bases read in frame from base 1. The sample consisted of sorted CD4+, CD8+, or CD8+CD57+ T cells (not recorded which) from PBMCs. Recombination joined TRBV20-1 with TRBJ2-3; the central 10 bases match TRBD1. The TCR comes from a human donor in good health. The CDR3 in this case is CSARDTGTGVPDTQYF. The nucleotide sequence reads TGCAGTGCTAGAGACACCGGGACAGGGGTTCCAGATACGCAGTATTTT.